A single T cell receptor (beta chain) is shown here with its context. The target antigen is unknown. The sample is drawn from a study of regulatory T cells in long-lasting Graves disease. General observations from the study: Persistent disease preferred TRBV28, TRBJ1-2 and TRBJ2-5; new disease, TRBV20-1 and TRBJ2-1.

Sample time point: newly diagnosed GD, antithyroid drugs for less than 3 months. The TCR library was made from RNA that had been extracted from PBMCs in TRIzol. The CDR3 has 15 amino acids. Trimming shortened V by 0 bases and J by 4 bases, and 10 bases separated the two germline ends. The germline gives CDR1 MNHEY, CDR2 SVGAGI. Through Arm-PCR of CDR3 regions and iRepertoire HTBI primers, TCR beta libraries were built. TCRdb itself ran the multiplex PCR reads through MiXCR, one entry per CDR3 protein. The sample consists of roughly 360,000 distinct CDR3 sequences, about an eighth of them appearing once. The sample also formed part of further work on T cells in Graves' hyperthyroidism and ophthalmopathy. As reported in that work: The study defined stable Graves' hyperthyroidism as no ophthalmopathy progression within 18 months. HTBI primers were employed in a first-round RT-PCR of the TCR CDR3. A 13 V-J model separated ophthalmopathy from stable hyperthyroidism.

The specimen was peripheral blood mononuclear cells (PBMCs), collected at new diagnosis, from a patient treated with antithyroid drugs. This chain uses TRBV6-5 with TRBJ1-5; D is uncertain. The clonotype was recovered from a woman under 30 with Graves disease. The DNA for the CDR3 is TGTGCCAGCAGTTACTCGGGCAATTGGAATCAGCCCCAGCATTTT. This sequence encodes CASSYSGNWNQPQHF.